Below, one T cell receptor (beta chain) is given with its context. Its antigen is not identified. This record belongs to a study of cytomegalovirus exposure and HLA in healthy donors. Study in general: Researchers previously reported finding about 110 million unique TCR beta sequences from roughly 180 million T cells. Broader study findings: The authors confirmed in vitro that three CMV-associated chains were specific for CMV antigens. Cytomegalovirus status, reportedly, was diagnosed with high specificity and sensitivity by the classifier.

PCR involved 60 Vbeta and 13 Jbeta primers. Profiled with immunoSEQ multiplex PCR; TCRdb holds only in-frame clones, not every one. The data show approximately 120,000 clones, roughly 80% seen once. Healthy individuals who donated bone marrow served as the donors. This CDR3 has 14 residues. V was cut by 6 bases and J by 1 base, with 12 bases left in between. Germline V gene data show CDR1 as MNHNS and CDR2 as SASEGT. This receptor was taken from a female donor in good health and CMV-seronegative. The source material was PBMCs. The gene calls are TRBV6-1 and TRBJ1-1; D unresolved. This CDR3 reads CASSVQLRNTEAFF. CDR3 coding DNA: TGTGCCAGCAGCGTACAGCTTCGGAACACTGAAGCTTTCTTT.